This is a list of T cell receptor beta chains from one sample in a study of a mutant IDH1 vaccine in newly diagnosed glioma. For these TCRs, the target antigens are not known. Using immunoSEQ multiplex PCR, the repertoire was profiled, and TCRdb retains in-frame clones only, with some absent. The profile shows some 60,000 clones, roughly 76% of them singletons. The sequencing used PBMCs, collected from a glioma patient whose treatment included an IDH1 peptide vaccine. The origin of the receptors is a man between 40 and 49 years old with glioma. Both conserved end residues are part of each CDR3. D genes are given only for firm matches. Clone size, where shown, is once, few, many, or a class for clones that have expanded.

D | size | J | V | DNA | CDR3
NA | NA | TRBJ2-2 | TRBV14 | TGTGCCAGCAGCCCCAGATTTGATAGCGGAATAAACACCGGGGAGCTGTTTTTT | CASSPRFDSGINTGELFF
TRBD1 | NA | TRBJ2-3 | TRBV11-2 | TGTGCCAGCAGCTCACAACCAGGGGGCGCGGATACGCAGTATTTT | CASSSQPGGADTQYF
NA | NA | TRBJ2-4 | TRBV30 | TGTGCCTGGAGTAGCGGTAACTTAAACATTCAGTACTTC | CAWSSGNLNIQYF
TRBD1 | NA | TRBJ2-7 | TRBV2 | TGTGCCAGCAGTGAACCGGGACAGAGAGCCTACGAGCAGTACTTC | CASSEPGQRAYEQYF
NA | NA | TRBJ1-5 | TRBV6-6 | TGTGCCAGCAGTTACGGGGCGGGAAATCAGCCCCAGCATTTT | CASSYGAGNQPQHF
NA | NA | TRBJ2-7 | TRBV4-3 | TGCGCCAGCAGCCAAGTGTCCGGGGGCGGGTTCGAGCAGTACTTC | CASSQVSGGGFEQYF
NA | NA | TRBJ2-1 | TRBV5-1 | TGCGCCAGCAGCTCGGAGGGGGTCTCCTACAATGAGCAGTTCTTC | CASSSEGVSYNEQFF
NA | NA | TRBJ1-4 | TRBV2 | TGTGCCAGCAATTCCCAGGGAAGAAAGGAAAAACTGTTTTTT | CASNSQGRKEKLFF
NA | NA | TRBJ1-1 | TRBV7-2 | TGTGCCAGCAGCCGGGGCGACGGGTCTGAAGCTTTCTTT | CASSRGDGSEAFF
NA | few | TRBJ1-5 | TRBV10-3 | TGTGCCATCAGTGAGGGGGCTCAGCCCCAGCATTTT | CAISEGAQPQHF
TRBD2 | few | TRBJ2-7 | TRBV7-2 | TGTGCCAGCAGCTTGGCCCCATGGCGGGGGTCATACGAGCAGTACTTC | CASSLAPWRGSYEQYF
TRBD1 | NA | TRBJ2-5 | TRBV5-1 | TGCGCCAGCAGCCTGTCCGACAGGGGAGAGGGAGAGACCCAGTACTTC | CASSLSDRGEGETQYF
NA | NA | TRBJ2-4 | TRBV9 | TGTGCCAGCAGCGGCCTAGCCAAAAACATTCAGTACTTC | CASSGLAKNIQYF
NA | NA | TRBJ2-1 | TRBV28 | TGTGCCAGCAGGCTCCCAGGCTTGAACGATGAGCAGTTCTTC | CASRLPGLNDEQFF
NA | NA | TRBJ2-3 | TRBV9 | TGTGCCAGCAGTAAGGACCCTCGGGGCACAGATACGCAGTATTTT | CASSKDPRGTDTQYF
TRBD2 | NA | TRBJ2-7 | TRBV14 | TGTGCCAGCAGCCTCCTGGGGGGACTAGCGGGCGAGCAGTACTTC | CASSLLGGLAGEQYF
NA | once | TRBJ2-3 | TRBV7-2 | TGTGCCAGCAGCCCTAGTAATACGCAGTATTTT | CASSPSNTQYF
NA | once | TRBJ1-4 | TRBV5-1 | TGCGCCAGCAGCCGAGAATCTAATGAAAAACTGTTTTTT | CASSRESNEKLFF
TRBD1 | NA | TRBJ1-4 | TRBV11-2 | TGTGCCAGCAGCCCCGGACAGGGCCTTAATGAAAAACTGTTTTTT | CASSPGQGLNEKLFF
NA | NA | TRBJ2-7 | TRBV4-3 | TGCGCCAGCAGCCAAGAACAGGGTTACGAGCAGTACTTC | CASSQEQGYEQYF
TRBD2 | NA | TRBJ2-4 | TRBV5-6 | TGTGCCAGCAGCCCGGGCCTAGCGGGGTCAGCCAAAAACATTCAGTACTTC | CASSPGLAGSAKNIQYF
NA | NA | TRBJ1-2 | TRBV5-1 | TGCGCCAGCAGCTTGGCCGGGCAGGGCCCTAGTCTGAGGGGCTACACCTTC | CASSLAGQGPSLRGYTF